Listed below are T cell receptor beta chains from one sample, sequenced in a study of technical replicates of blood from several donors. Data came from immunoSEQ multiplex PCR; TCRdb stores just in-frame clones and leaves some out. The sample carries about 84,000 clones, roughly 98% recorded once. The sequencing input was T cells isolated from PBMCs. The source of these receptors is a human donor in good health. CDR3s include the opening cysteine and the closing phenylalanine or tryptophan. D genes are given only for firm matches. Only some rows state a clone size, as once, few, many or a class for expanded clones.

14	.	TRBV6-5	TRBJ2-7	.	CASSSSGQGRVEYF	.
13	TRBD1	TRBV29-1	TRBJ2-7	few	CSGGDRNGNEQYF	TGCAGCGGTGGGGACAGGAATGGCAACGAGCAGTACTTC
15	.	TRBV6-1	TRBJ2-3	.	CASSLSGTLPDTQYF	TGTGCCAGCAGCCTATCCGGGACACTCCCAGATACGCAGTATTTT
14	TRBD2	TRBV5-1	TRBJ2-5	.	CASSCRGVQETQYF	TGCGCCAGCAGTTGTCGGGGGGTCCAAGAGACCCAGTACTTC
15	TRBD1	TRBV10-3	TRBJ2-7	.	CAISESGQGISEQYF	TGTGCCATCAGTGAGTCGGGACAGGGTATCTCCGAGCAGTACTTC
14	.	TRBV27	TRBJ2-6	.	CASSLRVGANVLTF	TGTGCCAGCAGTTTACGGGTCGGGGCCAACGTCCTGACTTTC
15	TRBD1	TRBV5-1	TRBJ1-4	.	CASSFGGGGKEKLFF	TGCGCCAGCAGCTTTGGAGGGGGCGGGAAAGAAAAACTGTTTTTT
17	TRBD2	TRBV19	TRBJ2-1	.	CASSPTSGRAVYNEQFF	TGTGCCAGTAGTCCAACTAGCGGGAGGGCCGTCTACAATGAGCAGTTCTTC
16	.	TRBV21-1	TRBJ2-3	.	CASSISGETALGGQYF	TGTGCCAGTAGCATATCTGGGGAGACCGCTTTAGGAGGGCAGTATTTT
15	.	TRBV19	TRBJ1-2	.	CASSTLQPGGDGYTF	TGTGCCAGTAGTACCCTCCAGCCGGGGGGGGATGGCTACACCTTC
14	.	TRBV28	TRBJ2-7	.	CASTTSILLYEQYF	TGTGCCAGCACCACCTCTATTCTTCTCTACGAGCAGTACTTC
15	.	TRBV12-5	TRBJ1-2	.	CASGLNSLPDIGYTF	TGTGCTAGTGGTTTAAACAGCTTGCCCGATATAGGCTACACCTTC
16	.	TRBV10-2	TRBJ1-3	.	CASSEPDTYSGNTIYF	TGCGCCAGCAGTGAACCGGACACCTACTCTGGAAACACCATATATTTT
15	TRBD2	TRBV25-1	TRBJ2-7	once	CASSESLGGAYEQYF	TGTGCCAGCAGTGAAAGCCTCGGGGGGGCCTACGAGCAGTACTTC
14	.	TRBV6-6	TRBJ2-1	.	CASSYDSLYNEQFF	TGTGCCAGCAGTTACGACAGTTTATACAATGAGCAGTTCTTC
13	.	TRBV30	TRBJ1-6	.	CAWEARGVSPLHF	TGTGCCTGGGAGGCCAGGGGCGTTTCACCCCTCCACTTT
14	.	TRBV5-1	TRBJ1-2	.	CASSLVEGDYGYTF	TGCGCCAGCAGCTTGGTTGAGGGTGACTATGGCTACACCTTC
15	.	TRBV2	TRBJ2-7	.	CASPPPGQRVYEQYF	TGTGCCAGCCCCCCACCAGGGCAGAGAGTCTACGAGCAGTACTTC
16	TRBD1	TRBV29-1	TRBJ2-2	once	CSVEGWGQENTGELFF	TGCAGCGTTGAAGGATGGGGACAGGAGAACACCGGGGAGCTGTTTTTT
15	TRBD1	TRBV28	TRBJ1-1	.	CASRAGQVMNTEAFF	TGTGCCAGCAGGGCAGGACAGGTCATGAACACTGAAGCTTTCTTT
13	.	TRBV19	TRBJ2-1	.	CASSKTGGDEQFF	TGTGCCAGTAGTAAGACAGGTGGGGACGAGCAGTTCTTC
13	.	TRBV29-1	TRBJ1-1	.	CSVASGGRSRAFF	TGCAGCGTTGCCTCAGGAGGCAGGAGTCGAGCTTTCTTT
19	TRBD2	TRBV27	TRBJ2-2	.	CASSLFTTAGLLITGELFF	TGTGCCAGCAGTTTATTCACGACGGCGGGACTACTTATCACCGGGGAGCTGTTTTTT
13	.	TRBV10-1	TRBJ2-5	.	CASSEVGEETQYF	TGCGCCAGCAGTGAGGTAGGAGAAGAGACCCAGTACTTC
12	.	TRBV28	TRBJ2-7	.	CASSLAPEEQYF	TGTGCCAGCAGCCTAGCCCCCGAGGAGCAGTACTTC
15	.	TRBV4-2	TRBJ2-5	.	CASSQSWTDQETQYF	TGTGCCAGCAGCCAGAGTTGGACAGACCAAGAGACCCAGTACTTC
15	.	TRBV4-1	TRBJ2-5	.	CASSQLPQAQETQYF	TGCGCCAGCAGCCAACTACCTCAAGCCCAAGAGACCCAGTACTTC
14	TRBD1	TRBV5-1	TRBJ1-1	.	CASSTTGGNTEAFF	TGCGCCAGCAGCACGACAGGGGGGAACACTGAAGCTTTCTTT
16	TRBD2	TRBV28	TRBJ2-2	.	CASNPGLAANTGELFF	TGTGCCAGCAATCCGGGACTAGCGGCGAACACCGGGGAGCTGTTTTTT
14	.	TRBV7-2	TRBJ2-1	.	CASSISSRYNEQFF	TGTGCCAGCAGCATATCATCCCGGTACAATGAGCAGTTCTTC
12	.	TRBV13	TRBJ2-5	.	CASSPKRETQYF	TGTGCCAGCAGCCCAAAGAGAGAGACCCAGTACTTC
12	.	TRBV30	TRBJ2-2	.	CAWSGGTGELFF	TGTGCCTGGAGTGGAGGCACCGGGGAGCTGTTTTTT
14	.	TRBV30	TRBJ1-1	.	CAWSIERGRTEAFF	TGTGCCTGGAGTATAGAAAGAGGGAGGACTGAAGCTTTCTTT
15	TRBD2	TRBV29-1	TRBJ2-2	.	CSAMTSGRAVGELFF	TGCAGCGCCATGACTAGCGGGAGGGCCGTCGGGGAGCTGTTTTTT
14	TRBD2	TRBV10-3	TRBJ2-1	.	CAISGGLAGDEQFF	TGTGCCATCAGTGGGGGACTAGCGGGCGATGAGCAGTTCTTC
15	TRBD1	TRBV4-1	TRBJ1-6	.	CASSQLLQTGAPLHF	TGCGCCAGCAGCCAACTACTCCAGACAGGGGCACCCCTCCACTTT
20	TRBD1	TRBV28	TRBJ2-3	.	CASSLLGWGQFTPKADTQYF	TGTGCCAGCAGTCTCCTTGGGTGGGGACAGTTCACCCCGAAGGCAGATACGCAGTATTTT